This T cell receptor beta chain is from a study of technical replicates of blood from a handful of donors. The assay was immunoSEQ multiplex PCR, and TCRdb's table has in-frame clones only and misses some. Of 60,000 to 75,000 clones in the sample, about 97% were seen once. V lost 2 bases to trimming and J lost 4 bases, with 12 bases between them. The CDR3 has 14 residues. The germline CDR1 and CDR2 sequences are MGHRA and YSYEKL. The chain joins TRBV4-1 to TRBJ2-7; TRBD1 is a possible D gene (5 bases). This clonotype originated in a human donor in good health. The sequencing input was T cells isolated from PBMCs. CDR3 protein: CASSQQGLPYEQYF. CDR3 bases: TGCGCCAGCAGCCAACAGGGCCTTCCATACGAGCAGTACTTC.